This T cell receptor beta chain was found in a study of cytomegalovirus exposure and HLA in healthy donors. Study outcomes and limitations: A few CMV-associated chains proved CMV antigen-specific in vitro. The authors listed roughly 150 TCR beta chains as cytomegalovirus-associated.

Comment on this clone: Antigen specificity is unknown.

Germline values: CDR1 MNHEY, CDR2 SVGAGI. This CDR3 is built from 14 residues. V was clipped by 2 bases and J by 3 bases, with 10 bases between them. The table came from immunoSEQ multiplex PCR; TCRdb's copy has only in-frame clones and leaves some out. The profile shows 140,000 to 150,000 clones, roughly 93% of them singletons. The receptor was derived from a young man in good health and CMV-seropositive. What was sequenced was PBMCs. This chain uses TRBV6-5 with TRBJ1-2; no firm D call. CDR3 in amino acids: CASSYNSGDYGYTF. The CDR3, as DNA: TGTGCCAGCAGTTACAACAGCGGGGACTATGGCTACACCTTC.